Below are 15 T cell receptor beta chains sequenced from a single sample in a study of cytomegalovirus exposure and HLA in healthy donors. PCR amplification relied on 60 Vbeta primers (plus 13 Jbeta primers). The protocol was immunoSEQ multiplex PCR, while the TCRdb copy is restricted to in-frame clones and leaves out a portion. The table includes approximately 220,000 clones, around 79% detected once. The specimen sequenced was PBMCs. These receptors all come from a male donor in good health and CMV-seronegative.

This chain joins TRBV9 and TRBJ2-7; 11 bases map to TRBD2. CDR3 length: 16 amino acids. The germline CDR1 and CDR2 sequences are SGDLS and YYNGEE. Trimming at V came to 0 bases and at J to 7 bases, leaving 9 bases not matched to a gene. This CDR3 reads CASSVGLAGTYQEQYF. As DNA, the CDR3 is TGTGCCAGCAGCGTAGGACTAGCGGGGACCTACCAAGAGCAGTACTTC.

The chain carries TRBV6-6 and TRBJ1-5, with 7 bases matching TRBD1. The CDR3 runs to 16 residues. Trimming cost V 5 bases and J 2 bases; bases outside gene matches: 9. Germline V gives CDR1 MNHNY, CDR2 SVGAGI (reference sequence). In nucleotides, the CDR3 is TGTGCCAGCAGTCGAACAGGGGCGGGTGGCAATCAGCCCCAGCATTTT. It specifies CASSRTGAGGNQPQHF.

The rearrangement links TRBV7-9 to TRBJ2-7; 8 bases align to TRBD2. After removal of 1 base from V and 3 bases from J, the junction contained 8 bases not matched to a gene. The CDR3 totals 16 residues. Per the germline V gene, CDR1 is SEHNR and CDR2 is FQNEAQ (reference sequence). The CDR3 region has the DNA TGTGCCAGCAGCTTAGGGCAACTAGCGGTAATCTACGAGCAGTACTTC. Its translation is CASSLGQLAVIYEQYF.

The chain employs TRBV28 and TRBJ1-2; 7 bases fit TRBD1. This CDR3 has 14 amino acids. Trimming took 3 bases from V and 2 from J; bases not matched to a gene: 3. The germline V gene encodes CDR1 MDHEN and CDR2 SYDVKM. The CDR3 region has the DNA TGTGCCAGCAGTTTTCAGGGGGTCAACTATGGCTACACCTTC. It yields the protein CASSFQGVNYGYTF.

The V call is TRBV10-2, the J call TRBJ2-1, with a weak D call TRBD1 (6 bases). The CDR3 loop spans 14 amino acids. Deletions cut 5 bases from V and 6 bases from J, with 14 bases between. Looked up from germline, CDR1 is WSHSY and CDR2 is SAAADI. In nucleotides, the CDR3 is TGCGCCAGCAGTACAGACAGGTATTCCAATGAGCAGTTCTTC. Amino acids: CASSTDRYSNEQFF.

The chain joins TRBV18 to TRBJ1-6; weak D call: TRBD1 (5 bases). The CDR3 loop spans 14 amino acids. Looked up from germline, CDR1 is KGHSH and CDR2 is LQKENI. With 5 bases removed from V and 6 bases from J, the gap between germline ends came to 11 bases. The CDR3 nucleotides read TGTGCCAGCTCAATGGGCGACAGTAATTCACCCCTCCACTTT. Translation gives CASSMGDSNSPLHF.

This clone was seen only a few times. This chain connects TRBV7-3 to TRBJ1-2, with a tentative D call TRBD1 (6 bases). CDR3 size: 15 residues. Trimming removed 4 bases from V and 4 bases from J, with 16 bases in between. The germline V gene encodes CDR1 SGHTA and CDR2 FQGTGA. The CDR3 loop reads CASSSFRGWGYGYTF. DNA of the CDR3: TGTGCCAGCAGCTCGTTCAGGGGATGGGGCTATGGCTACACCTTC.

This CDR3 is CASTDRGNGYTF. The CDR3 nucleotides are TGTGCCAGCACCGACAGGGGGAATGGCTACACCTTC. The rearrangement links TRBV9 to TRBJ1-2, with 9 bases matching TRBD1. Germline-derived CDR1 and CDR2 are SGDLS and YYNGEE. The V and J ends lost 6 bases and 6 bases, in that order; junction bases with no gene match: 3. The CDR3 covers 12 residues. Looking up the rest from reference TRBV9 and TRBJ1-2 gives the full variable domain: DSGVTQTPKHLITATGQRVTLRCSPRSGDLSVYWYQQSLDQGLQFLIQYYNGEERAKGNILERFSAQQFPDLHSELNLSSLELGDSALYFCASTDRGNGYTFGSGTRLTVV.

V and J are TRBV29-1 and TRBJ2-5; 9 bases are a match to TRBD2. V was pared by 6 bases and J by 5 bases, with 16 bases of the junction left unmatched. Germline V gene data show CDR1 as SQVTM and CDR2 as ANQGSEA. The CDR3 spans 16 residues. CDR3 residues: CSVATGTSSPGETQYF. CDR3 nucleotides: TGCAGCGTAGCAACCGGGACTAGCTCACCGGGGGAGACCCAGTACTTC.

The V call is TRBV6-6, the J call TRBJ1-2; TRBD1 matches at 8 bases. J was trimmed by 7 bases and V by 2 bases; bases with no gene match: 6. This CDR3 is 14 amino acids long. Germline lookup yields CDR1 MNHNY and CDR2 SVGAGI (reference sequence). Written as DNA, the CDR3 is TGTGCCAGCAGTTACCCACAGGGGGTGGCTGGCTACACCTTC. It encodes CASSYPQGVAGYTF.

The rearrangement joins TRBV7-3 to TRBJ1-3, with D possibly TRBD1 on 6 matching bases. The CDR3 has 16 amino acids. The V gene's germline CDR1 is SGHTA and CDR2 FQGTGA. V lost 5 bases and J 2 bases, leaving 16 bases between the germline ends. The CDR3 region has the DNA TGTGCCAGCAGCCCAGGGGTTAAGGGCGCTGGAAACACCATATATTTT. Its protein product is CASSPGVKGAGNTIYF.

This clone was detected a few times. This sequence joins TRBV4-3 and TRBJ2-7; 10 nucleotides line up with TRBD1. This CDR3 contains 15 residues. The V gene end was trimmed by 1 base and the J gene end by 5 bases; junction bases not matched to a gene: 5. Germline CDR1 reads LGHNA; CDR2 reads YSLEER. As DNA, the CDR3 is TGCGCCAGCAGCCAAGTGGGACAGGGGATCCACGAGCAGTACTTC. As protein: CASSQVGQGIHEQYF.

The CDR3 region is CASSLKSGGELFF. CDR3 nucleotides: TGTGCCAGCAGCTTGAAGAGTGGCGGGGAGCTGTTTTTT. The chain carries TRBV5-6 and TRBJ2-2; D uncertain. CDR3 length: 13 amino acids. Trimming pared 1 base from V and 7 bases from J, leaving 8 bases between. CDR1 SGHDT and CDR2 YYEEEE come from the germline V gene.

The CDR3 reads CASRTSLYNEQFF. The CDR3 nucleotides are TGTGCCAGCAGGACTAGTTTATACAATGAGCAGTTCTTC. The V call is TRBV6-1, the J call TRBJ2-1; D perhaps matches TRBD2 (6 bases). Trimming stripped 6 bases from V and 4 bases from J, with 10 bases between. The CDR3 covers 13 residues. Germline CDR1 and CDR2: MNHNS and SASEGT.

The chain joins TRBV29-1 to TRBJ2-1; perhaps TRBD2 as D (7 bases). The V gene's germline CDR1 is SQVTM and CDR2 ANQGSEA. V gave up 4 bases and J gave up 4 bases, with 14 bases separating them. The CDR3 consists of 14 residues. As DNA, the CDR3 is TGCAGCGTTGGGTGGGGGGGCCGGTACAATGAGCAGTTCTTC. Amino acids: CSVGWGGRYNEQFF.